This TCR beta chain was sequenced for a study of blood T cell repertoires in COVID-19. Background on the study: The United States, Italy and Spain were the sources of the acute and convalescent COVID-19 samples. PBMCs, B-cell-depleted T cells, or T cells provided the cDNA or gDNA that made up the material.

Sequencing was performed with immunoSEQ multiplex PCR; in TCRdb, only in-frame clones are kept and a portion is missing. The sample lists tens of thousands of clones; about 90% were seen once. Germline trimming cut 1 base from V and 6 bases from J; bases unmatched to any gene: 4. The germline V gene has CDR1 SGHVS and CDR2 FQNEAQ. The CDR3 has 15 amino acids. The receptor's source is a human donor in a cohort sampled during active COVID-19. Source material: peripheral blood. The V call is TRBV7-8, the J call TRBJ2-3; 10 bases agree with TRBD2. CDR3 sequence: CASSLGSGRADTQYF. The CDR3 nucleotides are TGTGCCAGCAGCTTAGGAAGCGGGAGGGCCGATACGCAGTATTTT.